The subject of this entry is one T cell receptor (beta chain). This clonotype was observed many times. This receptor's antigen is unknown. No base quality values were provided; no much bigger clone lies one nucleotide off. PBMCs were isolated by Ficoll-Paque density gradient centrifugation. This entry comes from a study of T-cell memory formation after mild COVID-19 listed by TCRdb under 2021. About the full investigation: TCR sequence clusters from the two donors were found to be largely donor specific. Longitudinal TCRalpha and TCRbeta repertoire sequencing tracked T-cell clones expanding and contracting after mild COVID-19 in a couple of donors. The cohort was made up of two young adult volunteers, one female and one male, who were previously healthy. Study-wide conclusions, independent of this receptor: Some responding clones were found in pre-infection memory, which suggests that pre-existing cross-reactive memory T cells took part in the SARS-CoV-2 response. Clones contracting from day 15 to 85 had balanced CD4/CD8 phenotypes, while a second wave expanding from day 15 to 37 was biased towards CD4+. Contracting CD4+ clones appeared mostly in the CM and EM memory subsets, whereas CD8+ clones were enriched in EMRA. The second-wave clones that peaked on day 37 were not confirmed to be SARS-CoV-2 specific. Only a couple of mild cases were covered by the study, and larger cohorts that include severe cases with pre-infection samples were considered necessary.

This sample was sequenced with an Illumina NovaSeq 6000. TCRalpha and TCRbeta cDNA libraries were built by 5'RACE with constant-segment primers, adding sample barcodes and unique molecular identifiers. Trizol reagent was used to extract RNA from every sample. Libraries were amplified in two PCR steps, with a second sample barcode and Illumina TruSeq adapters added in the second step. Sequencing of the libraries was done on an Illumina NovaSeq, producing 2 x 150 bp paired-end reads. The authors' pipeline ran thus. Demultiplexing of reads and collapsing into UMI-guided consensus sequences were performed with migec v1.2.7. With mixcr v2.1.11, UMI consensuses were aligned to TRA and TRB V and J templates and assembled into clonotypes. A clonotype was counted as expanded or contracted only when both edgeR and NoisET called the clonotype significant, with the noise models trained on biological replicates. For edgeR calls, the thresholds were a false discovery rate-adjusted p below 0.01 and a log2 fold-change of 1. PCA with hierarchical clustering of max-normalized trajectories of the 1000 most abundant clonotypes was used as exploratory dynamics analysis. The CD4 or CD8 phenotype of responding clones was assigned using the separately sequenced CD4+ and CD8+ repertoires. Clones were called with MiXCR by TCRdb after fastp trimmed the public reads at Q25, and only in-frame beta chains were retained. Rows matching on CDR3 protein sequence are summarized as one entry with the most common DNA and genes. The V and J calls were determined by TCRdb, not by the authors. For this sample the table gives 300,000 or so distinct CDR3 sequences, of which roughly 15% were detected only once. The ten largest clones represent around 23% of the sample.

Sequenced: PBMCs or a T cell subset sorted from them (not recorded which). The sequence was collected from a man between 18 and 35 years old who had mild COVID-19 (a few samples of this study predate the infection). The sample titles of this study are shuffled in the database, so cell type and time point are left out; the donor was told from shared clones.

CDR3 reads: CAWSGGAGTQYF. The sequenced DNA: TGTGCCTGGAGCGGGGGGGCTGGTACGCAGTATTTT. The chain uses TRBV30 and TRBJ2-3; 8 bases in between match TRBD2. From its cysteine to its phenylalanine, the CDR3 spans 12 amino acids. CDR3 DNA only is kept here, 36 bases in frame from base 1. The CDR1 and CDR2 encoded by the germline V gene (reference sequence) are GTSNPN and SVGIG. V is cut back by 3 bases and J by 8 bases, with 4 bases in the junction unmatched.